This T cell receptor beta chain was documented in a study of T cells in Graves' hyperthyroidism and ophthalmopathy. Template material for amplifying TCR beta CDR3 regions consisted of RNA transcripts. Initially, a first-round RT-PCR of the TCR CDR3 employed the HTBI primer set. Using its own MiXCR run on the multiplex PCR reads, TCRdb lists one record per CDR3 protein. The profile shows hundreds of thousands of distinct CDR3 sequences, approximately 14% of them singletons. This clonotype was detected many times. Germline V gene data show CDR1 as SNHLY and CDR2 as FYNNEI. Trimming pared 1 base from V and 4 bases from J, leaving 9 bases between. The CDR3 has 14 amino acids.

The specimen sequenced was blood. The V gene is TRBV2, the J gene TRBJ2-3, with a weak D call TRBD2 (5 bases). This TCR was sampled from a woman between 18 and 30 years old with Graves' hyperthyroidism. The CDR3 DNA sequence: TGTGCCAGCAGTGAAGGTTTAGCGTCAGATACGCAGTATTTT. Amino acids: CASSEGLASDTQYF.